The present TCR beta chain was sequenced within a study of blood T cell repertoires in COVID-19. Study-wide background: The samples span acute and convalescent COVID-19 from the United States, Italy and Spain. Sources were T cells, B-cell-depleted T cells, or PBMCs; the material itself was cDNA or gDNA.

Here immunoSEQ multiplex PCR was the method, and the copy in TCRdb shows in-frame clones only, minus some. The sample lists about 160,000 clones, about 85% occurring once. The germline V gene encodes CDR1 SGHDT and CDR2 YYEEEE. The V gene lost 0 bases and the J gene lost 9 bases, with 13 bases spanning the gap. The CDR3 extends over 15 amino acids. Sequencing input: peripheral blood. This TCR derives from a woman aged 60 to 75 with COVID-19, enrolled during active disease. The V gene is TRBV5-6, the J gene TRBJ1-6, with D unclear. The DNA of the CDR3 is TGTGCCAGCAGCTTGGTGGGAACAGCGGGTTCACCCCTCCACTTT. As protein: CASSLVGTAGSPLHF.